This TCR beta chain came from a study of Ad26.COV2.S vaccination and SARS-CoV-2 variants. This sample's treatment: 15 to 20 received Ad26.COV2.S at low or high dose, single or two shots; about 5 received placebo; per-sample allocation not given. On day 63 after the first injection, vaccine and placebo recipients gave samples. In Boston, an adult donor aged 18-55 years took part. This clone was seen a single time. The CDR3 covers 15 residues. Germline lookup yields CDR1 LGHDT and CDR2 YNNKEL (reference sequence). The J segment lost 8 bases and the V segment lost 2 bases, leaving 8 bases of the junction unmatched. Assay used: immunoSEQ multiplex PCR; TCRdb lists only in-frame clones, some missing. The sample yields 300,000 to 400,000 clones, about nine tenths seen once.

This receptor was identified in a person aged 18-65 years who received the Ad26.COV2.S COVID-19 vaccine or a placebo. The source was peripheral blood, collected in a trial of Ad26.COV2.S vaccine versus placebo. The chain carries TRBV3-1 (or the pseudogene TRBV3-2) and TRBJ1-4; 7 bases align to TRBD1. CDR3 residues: CASSQPRTGGEKLFF. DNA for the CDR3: TGTGCCAGCAGCCAACCCCGGACAGGAGGAGAAAAACTGTTTTTT.